The 25 T cell receptor beta chains below come from one sample, sequenced in a study of metastatic and nonmetastatic thyroid tumors. TCRdb called clones again from the PCR reads with MiXCR. The repertoire holds around 30,000 clones, about a sixth seen once, with 4% to 5% in the top ten. No treatment had been given to any patient before thyroid surgery. Specimen: blood. These receptors were taken from a female donor with papillary thyroid cancer or a benign thyroid nodule (not recorded which). Some clones in this sample may be carry-over from other donors' samples.

The CDR3 DNA follows: TGCGCCAGCAGCCAAGAGAAATGGGGAAGCACAGATACGCAGTATTTT. Protein sequence: CASSQEKWGSTDTQYF. The chain is built from TRBV4-1 and TRBJ2-3; D gene unclear. The CDR3 has 16 residues. Looked up from germline, CDR1 is MGHRA and CDR2 is YSYEKL. V was clipped by 0 bases and J by 0 bases, with 10 bases between them.

This clone is labeled as medium-sized. The chain links TRBV20-1 to TRBJ2-7; 9 bases align to TRBD1. CDR3 length equals 13 residues. Losses at the gene ends were 1 base for V and 3 bases for J; bases not matched to a gene: 1. Germline V gene data show CDR1 as DFQATT and CDR2 as SNEGSKA (reference sequence). Here the CDR3 DNA reads TGCAGTGCTAGAGGGGACAGGGACTACGAGCAGTACTTC. The encoded protein is CSARGDRDYEQYF.

This clone was seen repeatedly, ten times or more. The chain joins TRBV12-3 or TRBV12-4 to TRBJ2-7; D is unresolved. The CDR3 consists of 13 residues. V lost 2 bases and J lost 6, with 11 bases in between. This CDR3 reads CASSLSSRSEQYF. Written as DNA, the CDR3 is TGTGCCAGCAGTTTATCCTCCAGAAGCGAGCAGTACTTC.

This clone was seen repeatedly, ten times or more. This chain joins TRBV28 and TRBJ1-1, with a weak D call TRBD1 (5 bases). The CDR3 contains 13 residues. V was pared by 10 bases and J by 1 base, with 13 bases between. Germline values: CDR1 MDHEN, CDR2 SYDVKM. CDR3 sequence reads: CATGTTGNTEAFF. In DNA form, the CDR3 reads TGTGCCACCGGGACGACGGGGAACACTGAAGCTTTCTTT.

At least ten counts were recorded for this clone. The chain joins TRBV5-1 to TRBJ2-2, with D perhaps TRBD1 (5 bases). CDR1 SGHRS and CDR2 YFSETQ come from the germline V gene. The V gene lost 4 bases and the J gene lost 4 bases, with 17 bases spanning the gap. This CDR3 has 16 residues. The CDR3 DNA follows: TGCGCCAGCAGCCCCTCCAGGGATCTCGGCACCGGGGAGCTGTTTTTT. It translates to CASSPSRDLGTGELFF.

This clone was detected many times. A much more abundant neighbour one base away suggests this may be a read error. The same CDR3 arises from other DNA sequences in this sample as well. V and J are TRBV6-1 and TRBJ2-5; 7 nucleotides match TRBD2. CDR3 length equals 13 residues. CDR1 is MNHNS, CDR2 SASEGT, per germline. The V segment lost 9 bases and the J segment 6 bases; nucleotides outside the gene matches: 10. CDR3 in amino acids: CASSPRDYQTQYF. CDR3 sequence (DNA): TGTGCCAGTAGTCCCCGGGACTACCAGACCCAGTACTTC.

The sample holds many counts of this clone. The chain couples TRBV2 to TRBJ1-2, with a possible D match to TRBD1 (5 bases). The V gene's germline CDR1 is SNHLY and CDR2 FYNNEI. CDR3 size: 13 residues. V lost 4 bases to trimming and J lost 8 bases, with 14 bases between them. This chain's CDR3 is CASSVGGWEGYTF. The DNA for the CDR3 is TGTGCCAGCAGTGTGGGGGGATGGGAGGGCTACACCTTC. The full variable domain, rest sourced from reference TRBV2 and TRBJ1-2, is EPEVTQTPSHQVTQMGQEVILRCVPISNHLYFYWYRQILGQKVEFLVSFYNNEISEKSEIFDDQFSVERPDGSNFTLKIRSTKLEDSAMYFCASSVGGWEGYTFGSGTRLTVV.

At least ten counts were recorded for this clone. This chain links TRBV2 with TRBJ2-5; 16 nucleotides agree with TRBD2. Germline CDR1 and CDR2: SNHLY and FYNNEI. J was trimmed by 9 bases and V by 5 bases; bases with no gene match: 12. The CDR3 consists of 17 residues. The CDR3 DNA is TGTGCCAGCAGTACCGGGACTAGCGGGGGGGCAGGGGAGGCCCAGTACTTC. Protein: CASSTGTSGGAGEAQYF.

This clone was recorded only once. The germline gene is not matched at one end of the junction; a read error may be the cause. This chain uses TRBV20-1 with TRBJ2-7, with a weak D call TRBD1 (6 bases). Germline V gene lookup returns CDR1 DFQATT and CDR2 SNEGSKA (reference sequence). The CDR3 has 13 amino acids. The CDR3 spells CSASGDITYEPYF. In DNA, the CDR3 is TGCAGTGCTAGCGGGGACATTACCTACGAGCCGTACTTC.

This clone was counted only a few times. This chain uses TRBV6-2 or TRBV6-3 with TRBJ1-5; TRBD1 matches 12 bases. This CDR3 comprises 16 residues. Germline V gene lookup returns CDR1 MNHEY and CDR2 SVGEGT. The V and J ends lost 6 bases and 6 bases, in that order; junction bases with no gene match: 9. CDR3 amino acids: CASSPRDRGRVQPQHF. CDR3 DNA: TGTGCCAGCAGCCCCCGGGACAGGGGGCGCGTTCAGCCCCAGCATTTT.

This clone has a handful of counts. It may be a read error: a sequence one base away is much more abundant. The same CDR3 is also encoded by other DNA sequences in this sample. The rearrangement joins TRBV4-3 to TRBJ2-3; TRBD2 agrees at 7 bases. This CDR3 is built from 16 residues. Germline CDR1 and CDR2: LGHNA and YSLEER. CDR3 coding DNA: TGCGCCAGCAGCCCCAAGACTAGCTATTCCACAGATACGCAGTACTTT. Translated, it gives CASSPKTSYSTDTQYF.

Ten or more counts support this clone. For the CDR3, the DNA is TGTGCCAGCAGTTCTACCGGGACTGGGACAGATACGCAGTATTTT. Its protein is CASSSTGTGTDTQYF. This rearrangement joins TRBV28 to TRBJ2-3; D might be TRBD2 (6 bases). Germline CDR1 reads MDHEN; CDR2 reads SYDVKM. This CDR3 has 15 amino acids. Deletions cut 4 bases from V and 3 bases from J, with 14 bases between.

This clone was counted many times. V usage is TRBV4-2 and J usage is TRBJ2-5; TRBD2 matches at 16 bases. V shed 3 bases and J 1 base; nucleotides not matched to a gene: 8. CDR3 size: 19 residues. Germline CDR1 and CDR2: LGHNA and YNFKEQ. This chain's CDR3 is CASSHRGLAGGEGQETQYF. The CDR3 nucleotides read TGTGCCAGCAGCCATCGGGGACTAGCGGGAGGGGAGGGCCAAGAGACCCAGTACTTC.

In its sample, this clone was seen many times. CDR3 amino acids: CSARRDRTTEAFF. The CDR3, as DNA: TGCAGTGCCAGGAGGGACAGAACCACTGAAGCTTTCTTT. This chain connects TRBV20-1 to TRBJ1-1, with 7 bases matching TRBD1. CDR3 length: 13 residues. The germline V gene has CDR1 DFQATT and CDR2 SNEGSKA (reference sequence). V was clipped by 6 bases and J by 4 bases; unmatched bases: 8.

In its sample, this clone was seen many times. The junction departs from the called germline gene at one end, perhaps through a read error. This chain connects TRBV7-7 to TRBJ2-1; 7 nucleotides match TRBD1. The germline CDR1 and CDR2 sequences are SSHAT and FNYEAQ (reference sequence). This CDR3 comprises 15 residues. CDR3 loop: CASSRDRAGGNEQFF. As DNA, the CDR3 is TGTGCTAGCAGCCGCGACAGGGCGGGTGGTAATGAGCAGTTCTTC.

By its share, this clone is medium-sized. The chain recombines TRBV6-1 with TRBJ2-1; D may be TRBD2 (5 bases). The CDR3 extends over 16 amino acids. Germline assignment: CDR1 MNHNS and CDR2 SASEGT. Trimming took off 1 base at V and 4 bases at J, with 14 bases between the two ends. The CDR3 DNA is TGTGCCAGCAGTGAAGAAGTGGGAGTAAGTTACAATGAGCAGTTCTTC. It translates to CASSEEVGVSYNEQFF.

Only a few counts were recorded for this clone. The chain carries TRBV28 and TRBJ1-2, with D perhaps TRBD1 (5 bases). This CDR3 is 16 amino acids long. Trimming removed 11 bases at V and 0 bases at J, with 22 bases between. The germline V gene has CDR1 MDHEN and CDR2 SYDVKM. The DNA for the CDR3 is TGTGCCTCCGGGGGGTCGGGCACAGACACTAACTATGGCTACACCTTC. Translated: CASGGSGTDTNYGYTF.

Many counts were recorded for this clone. The chain carries TRBV19 and TRBJ2-3; D is uncertain. The germline gives CDR1 LNHDA, CDR2 SQIVND (reference sequence). Trimming shortened V by 3 bases and J by 6 bases, and 4 bases separated the two germline ends. The CDR3 spans 11 residues. The CDR3 region has the DNA TGTGCCAGTAGTATCTACGATACGCAGTATTTT. Its translation is CASSIYDTQYF.

This clone was picked up many times. V and J are TRBV5-4 and TRBJ2-1; 8 bases align to TRBD2. Germline trimming cut 0 bases from V and 8 bases from J; bases unmatched to any gene: 1. CDR1 SGHNT and CDR2 YYREEE come from the germline V gene (reference sequence). This CDR3 has 13 amino acids. Written as DNA, the CDR3 is TGTGCCAGCAGCTTGGATAGCGGGGATGAGCAGTTCTTC. It encodes CASSLDSGDEQFF. Variable domain in full (rest from reference TRBV5-4 and TRBJ2-1): ETGVTQSPTHLIKTRGQQVTLRCSSQSGHNTVSWYQQALGQGPQFIFQYYREEENGRGNFPPRFSGLQFPNYSSELNVNALELDDSALYLCASSLDSGDEQFFGPGTRLTVL.

Only a few counts were recorded for this clone. The chain joins TRBV20-1 to TRBJ1-4; D is unresolved. The germline V gene has CDR1 DFQATT and CDR2 SNEGSKA (reference sequence). The CDR3 loop spans 11 amino acids. Trimming cost V 3 bases and J 7 bases, with 6 bases left between them. In DNA, the CDR3 is TGCAGTGCTAGTTTCGGTGAAAAACTGTTTTTT. Its protein product is CSASFGEKLFF.

The chain employs TRBV30 and TRBJ2-7; D not resolved. Germline V gene lookup returns CDR1 GTSNPN and CDR2 SVGIG (reference sequence). V lost 0 bases and J 1 base, leaving 4 bases between the germline ends. CDR3 length: 12 residues. CDR3 loop: CAWSVNSYEQYF. CDR3 nucleotide sequence: TGTGCCTGGAGTGTAAATTCCTACGAGCAGTACTTC.

The CDR3 coding sequence is TGCAGCGGGGGACATCAAGAGACCCAGTACTTC. It translates to CSGGHQETQYF. This chain uses TRBV29-1 with TRBJ2-5, with D perhaps TRBD1 (6 bases). CDR1 and CDR2 from the germline V gene are SQVTM and ANQGSEA. V gave up 7 bases and J gave up 2 bases, with 8 bases separating them. CDR3 length: 11 amino acids.

Of note for this clone: With a much larger clone just one base away, this may be a read error. The V call is TRBV6-1, the J call TRBJ2-5; D is perhaps TRBD1 or TRBD2 (5 bases each). Germline V gene lookup returns CDR1 MNHNS and CDR2 SASEGT. V lost 8 bases and J 5 bases, leaving 18 bases between the germline ends. CDR3 length equals 14 residues. The CDR3 loop reads CASLARAWGETQYF. The CDR3 DNA reads as TGTGCCAGCCTGGCTCGAGCGTGGGGGGAGACCCAGTACTTC.

The chain uses TRBV5-1 and TRBJ2-1; D unclear. Per germline, CDR1 SGHRS and CDR2 YFSETQ. V gave up 1 base and J gave up 7 bases, with 9 bases separating them. CDR3 length: 13 amino acids. The CDR3 nucleotides read TGCGCCAGCAGCTTGATATTCAGTAATGAGCAGTTCTTC. Its translation is CASSLIFSNEQFF.

This clone was recorded at least ten times. The chain recombines TRBV9 with TRBJ2-7; D uncertain. Germline V gives CDR1 SGDLS, CDR2 YYNGEE. V was shortened by 3 bases and J by 0 bases, with 10 bases between the two germline ends. There are 14 residues in the CDR3. The CDR3 is CASSAALDSYEQYF. CDR3 DNA sequence: TGTGCCAGCAGCGCGGCATTGGACTCCTACGAGCAGTACTTC.